Here is one T cell receptor beta chain with its context. These data come from a study of cytomegalovirus exposure and HLA in healthy donors. Turning to the study itself: It was reported in a later analysis that the approximately 110 validation repertoires used the same platform as the 666 first-cohort repertoires.

This CDR3 has 13 residues. Trimming removed 6 bases from V and 7 bases from J, with 15 bases in between. Per the germline V gene, CDR1 is ENHRY and CDR2 is SYGVKD. This table comes from immunoSEQ multiplex PCR, and its TCRdb copy is limited to in-frame clones, with some not included. The data contain about 120,000 clones, over 65% of them singletons. The rearrangement uses TRBV10-3 and TRBJ1-2, with no clear D. The origin of this receptor is a woman aged 30 to 39 in good health and CMV-seronegative. What was sequenced was PBMCs. CDR3 sequence reads: CAIRPVVLTGYTF. As DNA, the CDR3 is TGTGCCATCAGGCCAGTCGTCTTAACTGGCTACACCTTC.